The text below deals with one TCR beta chain. What it recognizes is unknown. This entry belongs to a study of cytomegalovirus exposure and HLA in healthy donors. Study in general: Roughly 180 million T cells yielded 90 million to 130 million unique TCR beta sequences, as an earlier analysis found. Study-level findings and limits: Association of a missense DCLRE1C variant with TCR beta V- and J-gene trimming was reported in a later analysis.

Primers for the PCR totalled 60 Vbeta and 13 Jbeta. Sequencing was performed with immunoSEQ multiplex PCR; in TCRdb, only in-frame clones are kept and a portion is missing. This table holds a few hundred thousand clones, approximately 70% found once. This CDR3 spans 14 amino acids. V dropped 2 bases and J dropped 5; count of bases not matched to a gene: 5. CDR1 is MNHEY, CDR2 SVGAGI, per germline. The rearrangement uses TRBV6-5 and TRBJ2-7, with 8 bases fitting TRBD2. This receptor was identified in a woman in her twenties or thirties in good health and CMV-seronegative. The sample taken for sequencing was PBMCs. The CDR3: CASSYPGLAHEQYF. Here the CDR3 DNA reads TGTGCCAGCAGTTACCCTGGACTAGCTCACGAGCAGTACTTC.